This TCR beta chain stems from a study of CD8 T cells in Susac syndrome. V was cut by 1 base and J by 0 bases, with 7 bases left in between. CDR1 and CDR2 from the germline V gene are LNHNV and YYDKDF (reference sequence). The CDR3 extends over 14 amino acids. The RNA input was about 0.5 to 1 ug, and it was reverse transcribed with random hexamers. Multiplex immunoSEQ PCR targeted 54 Vbeta and 13 Jbeta TCR beta segments. TCRdb recomputed calls from the immunoSEQ multiplex PCR reads with MiXCR, one row per CDR3 protein. The table lists around 140,000 distinct CDR3 sequences, approximately 93% of them singletons, with 0.075% to 0.09% in the top ten.

The sample consisted of CD4+ T cells from PBMCs. The rearrangement links TRBV15 to TRBJ2-7; no firm D call. The origin of this receptor is a human donor in good health. CDR3 DNA sequence: TGTGCCACCAGCAGAGTTGCAGCCTCCTACGAGCAGTACTTC. Its protein is CATSRVAASYEQYF.